The entry below describes one TCR beta chain. Its matching antigen is unknown. Germline V gene sequence: CDR1 SGHRS, CDR2 YFSETQ. The ends were cut back, 0 bases at V and 4 bases at J, with 4 bases in the middle. The CDR3 has 13 residues. Sequencing was performed with immunoSEQ multiplex PCR; in TCRdb, only in-frame clones are kept and a portion is missing. The data contain roughly 100,000 clones, about 83% of them singletons. The data were obtained in a study of radiotherapy plus CTLA-4 blockade in lung cancer. Study-level information: Disease control reached more than 30%, with objective responses in approximately 17%. Notes on the study in general: Tumor-origin TCR clones grew in blood after radiotherapy plus ipilimumab.

Patients in the study, people with chemo-refractory metastatic non-small-cell lung cancer, received focal radiation plus ipilimumab CTLA-4 blockade. The sample consisted of peripheral blood, taken from a patient treated with radiotherapy plus ipilimumab. This receptor was taken from a human donor with non-small cell lung cancer that progressed on radiotherapy plus ipilimumab. Some clones in this sample may be carry-over from other donors' samples. The V call is TRBV5-1, the J call TRBJ2-2; D is uncertain. The CDR3 DNA reads TGCGCCAGCAGCTTGGTCGGCACCGGGGAGCTGTTTTTT. Protein product: CASSLVGTGELFF.